The 3 T cell receptor beta chains listed next were all sequenced from one sample in a study of response to subunit inactivated influenza vaccine. TCRdb called the RT-PCR reads again in MiXCR, with one record for every CDR3 protein. The sample has about 780,000 distinct CDR3 sequences; roughly 20% are singletons. Specimen: PBMCs from blood, collected approximately 5 days after vaccination. Source of these receptors: a man between 45 and 60 years old who received an inactivated influenza vaccine.

Remarks on this clonotype: One junction end does not reproduce the germline sequence, and a read error may be involved. V gene TRBV12-3 or TRBV12-4 combines with J gene TRBJ2-5; D is uncertain. The CDR3 runs 12 residues. The chain's CDR3 is CASSQTKETQQF. Here the CDR3 DNA reads TGTGCCAGCAGTCAGACGAAAGAGACCCAGCAGTTC.

The chain employs TRBV11-2 and TRBJ2-3; D gene uncertain. The germline V and J ends were trimmed by 1 base and 2 bases, with 7 bases remaining between them. The CDR3 sequence is 14 residues long. Looked up from germline, CDR1 is SGHAT and CDR2 is FQNNGV. This CDR3 is CASSLAYSTDTQYF. CDR3 sequence (DNA): TGTGCCAGCAGCTTAGCTTACTCCACAGATACGCAGTATTTT.

This clonotype was observed a handful of times. This chain uses TRBV5-1 with TRBJ1-1; tentatively, D is TRBD1 (5 bases). Trimming cost V 4 bases and J 6 bases, with 16 bases left between them. In germline, CDR1 is SGHRS, CDR2 YFSETQ. This CDR3 region has 14 residues. CDR3 sequence (DNA): TGCGCCAGCAGCGGACGGGGGGAGGGAGCTGAAGCTTTCTTT. It specifies CASSGRGEGAEAFF. Drawing the rest from reference TRBV5-1 and TRBJ1-1, the complete variable domain is KAGVTQTPRYLIKTRGQQVTLSCSPISGHRSVSWYQQTPGQGLQFLFEYFSETQRNKGNFPGRFSGRQFSNSRSEMNVSTLELGDSALYLCASSGRGEGAEAFFGQGTRLTVV.